The 17 T cell receptor beta chains listed next were all sequenced from one sample in a study of cytomegalovirus exposure and HLA in healthy donors. Amplification used 60 Vbeta primers and 13 Jbeta primers. Profiled with immunoSEQ multiplex PCR; TCRdb holds only in-frame clones, not every one. The sample lists about 210,000 clones, around 83% occurring once. The sequencing sample was made of PBMCs. The receptors stem from a woman aged 50 to 60 in good health and CMV-seropositive.

The V gene is TRBV19, the J gene TRBJ2-7; 7 bases match TRBD2. The junction had 4 bases not matched to a gene; V was cut back by 3 bases and J by 5 bases. The CDR3 runs to 13 residues. Germline loops: CDR1 LNHDA, CDR2 SQIVND (reference sequence). In DNA, the CDR3 is TGTGCCAGTAGTATTCAGGGAGGGAACGAGCAGTACTTC. Its translation: CASSIQGGNEQYF.

This chain connects TRBV2 to TRBJ1-1; possible D gene TRBD1, 6 bases. The germline V gene encodes CDR1 SNHLY and CDR2 FYNNEI. The length of the CDR3 is 14 residues. The V and J ends lost 5 bases and 1 base respectively, with 11 bases between them. CDR3 amino acids: CASSSGTRNTEAFF. The CDR3, as DNA: TGTGCCAGCAGTTCCGGGACACGGAACACTGAAGCTTTCTTT.

This chain connects TRBV7-3 to TRBJ1-2; TRBD1 aligns across 7 bases. The germline V gene encodes CDR1 SGHTA and CDR2 FQGTGA. The trim removed 5 bases at V and 2 bases at J, leaving 8 bases unmatched. This CDR3 has 15 residues. This chain's CDR3 is CASSNQGGENYGYTF. The CDR3 coding sequence is TGTGCCAGCAGCAACCAAGGGGGCGAGAACTATGGCTACACCTTC.

J is TRBJ2-5 and V is TRBV30; 10 nucleotides agree with TRBD1. The DNA matches TRBJ2-7 better at its end, which makes the J call doubtful. This CDR3 region has 16 residues. Germline V CDR1 and CDR2: GTSNPN, SVGIG (reference sequence). CDR3 protein: CAWRHSFRDRGNEQYF. CDR3 nucleotides: TGTGCCTGGAGGCACTCCTTCCGGGACAGGGGCAACGAGCAGTACTTC.

As regards this clone: The junction departs from germline at one end; a sequencing error may be responsible. The chain recombines TRBV11-3 with TRBJ1-2; 7 positions match TRBD1. Germline CDR1 reads SGHNT; CDR2 reads YENEEA. This CDR3 spans 12 amino acids. CDR3 loop: CASSFTGDTHTF. CDR3 in DNA: TGTGCCAGCAGCTTCACAGGGGATACCCATACGTTC.

This clone was recorded a few times. V is TRBV4-2 and J is TRBJ2-3; TRBD2 matches 8 bases. J was trimmed by 4 bases and V by 0 bases; bases with no gene match: 6. CDR1 and CDR2 (germline): LGHNA, YNFKEQ. This CDR3 region has 16 residues. CDR3 residues: CASSQESGGGADTQYF. Here the CDR3 DNA reads TGTGCCAGCAGCCAAGAAAGCGGGGGAGGGGCAGATACGCAGTATTTT.

V is TRBV9 and J is TRBJ1-1, with TRBD1 matching over 10 bases. From germline, CDR1 is SGDLS and CDR2 YYNGEE. This CDR3 has 18 residues. V shed 3 bases, J shed 5 bases, and the junction held 16 bases outside the gene matches. CDR3 in DNA: TGTGCCAGCAGCGGTTACGGACAGGGGGATTTTGTAAGTACTGAAGCTTTCTTT. Translation: CASSGYGQGDFVSTEAFF. Full variable domain (outside the CDR3, taken from reference TRBV9 and TRBJ1-1): DSGVTQTPKHLITATGQRVTLRCSPRSGDLSVYWYQQSLDQGLQFLIQYYNGEERAKGNILERFSAQQFPDLHSELNLSSLELGDSALYFCASSGYGQGDFVSTEAFFGQGTRLTVV.

This clone was seen only once. V is TRBV7-8 and J is TRBJ2-5, with a tentative D call TRBD1 (6 bases). The V and J ends lost 1 base and 5 bases respectively, with 11 bases between them. The length of the CDR3 is 14 residues. Germline V gives CDR1 SGHVS, CDR2 FQNEAQ. The CDR3 loop reads CASSLGRGWETQYF. The CDR3 DNA follows: TGTGCCAGCAGCTTAGGCAGGGGTTGGGAGACCCAGTACTTC.

The genes are TRBV30 and TRBJ2-7; 8 bases align to TRBD1. This CDR3 has 14 amino acids. Germline V CDR1 and CDR2: GTSNPN, SVGIG (reference sequence). V was clipped by 3 bases and J by 2 bases; unmatched bases: 6. The CDR3 here is CAWRRGQVTYEQYF. The CDR3 DNA follows: TGTGCCTGGAGGCGGGGACAGGTTACCTACGAGCAGTACTTC.

The chain carries TRBV19 and TRBJ2-3; 12 nucleotides match TRBD1. This CDR3 spans 16 amino acids. CDR1 LNHDA and CDR2 SQIVND come from the germline V gene (reference sequence). J gave up 5 bases and V 5 bases, and 8 bases lay outside the gene matches. The CDR3 protein is CASSALGTGGRDTQYF. The DNA for the CDR3 is TGTGCCAGTAGTGCACTCGGGACAGGGGGCAGAGATACGCAGTATTTT.

This clone was observed a handful of times. The DNA for the CDR3 is TGTGCCAGCAGCTCAAATCGGTACAGCTCTGGGGCCAACGTCCTGACTTTC. Its protein is CASSSNRYSSGANVLTF. The rearrangement uses TRBV7-2 and TRBJ2-6; D uncertain. From germline, CDR1 is SGHTA and CDR2 FQGNSA. The V end lost 4 bases, the J end lost 0 bases, and 13 bases lay between the germline ends. CDR3 length: 17 amino acids.

This clone was seen a few times. V and J are TRBV7-8 and TRBJ1-2; D unresolved. Germline values: CDR1 SGHVS, CDR2 FQNEAQ. This CDR3 comprises 15 residues. Trimming shortened V by 1 base and J by 1 base, and 10 bases separated the two germline ends. The CDR3 DNA sequence: TGTGCCAGCAGCTTAGGAGTGGAGGGTAACTATGGCTACACCTTC. This gives the protein CASSLGVEGNYGYTF.

The J gene is TRBJ1-1, the V gene TRBV6-5; the D gene is possibly TRBD1 (5 bases). Germline CDR1 is MNHEY and CDR2 is SVGAGI. CDR3 length: 15 amino acids. Trimming stripped 0 bases from V and 1 base from J, with 9 bases between. CDR3 sequence: CASSYSWQGNTEAFF. The CDR3 DNA follows: TGTGCCAGCAGTTACTCCTGGCAGGGGAACACTGAAGCTTTCTTT.

The chain carries TRBV30 and TRBJ2-7; tentatively, D is TRBD1 (6 bases). The CDR3 loop spans 13 amino acids. V was trimmed by 0 bases and J by 5 bases, leaving 11 bases between them. Germline CDR1 GTSNPN, CDR2 SVGIG (reference sequence). This CDR3 is CAWSVSGTNEQYF. CDR3 nucleotides: TGTGCCTGGAGTGTTTCAGGGACAAACGAGCAGTACTTC.

The chain employs TRBV6-4 and TRBJ2-1; D might be TRBD1 (5 bases). Per the germline V gene, CDR1 is MRHNA and CDR2 is SNTAGT. V lost 6 bases and J 2 bases, leaving 14 bases between the germline ends. CDR3 size: 15 residues. CDR3: CASRAFGAAYNEQFF. The DNA for the CDR3 is TGTGCCAGCAGGGCCTTTGGGGCCGCCTACAATGAGCAGTTCTTC.

This rearrangement joins TRBV19 to TRBJ1-1, with 8 bases lining up with TRBD1. The J segment lost 5 bases and the V segment lost 1 base, leaving 12 bases of the junction unmatched. This CDR3 has 17 residues. Germline CDR1 reads LNHDA; CDR2 reads SQIVND (reference sequence). CDR3 in DNA: TGTGCCAGTAGTATAGCGGACAGGGTTCTTTATAGGACTGAAGCTTTCTTT. It translates to CASSIADRVLYRTEAFF.

The rearrangement links TRBV11-3 to TRBJ2-7; 7 bases are a match to TRBD1. In germline, CDR1 is SGHNT, CDR2 YENEEA. The CDR3 length is 14 residues. Unmatched junction bases numbered 6, after V lost 5 bases and J lost 2 bases. The CDR3: CASSPHRGPYEQYF. The CDR3 DNA follows: TGTGCCAGCAGCCCCCACAGGGGCCCCTACGAGCAGTACTTC.